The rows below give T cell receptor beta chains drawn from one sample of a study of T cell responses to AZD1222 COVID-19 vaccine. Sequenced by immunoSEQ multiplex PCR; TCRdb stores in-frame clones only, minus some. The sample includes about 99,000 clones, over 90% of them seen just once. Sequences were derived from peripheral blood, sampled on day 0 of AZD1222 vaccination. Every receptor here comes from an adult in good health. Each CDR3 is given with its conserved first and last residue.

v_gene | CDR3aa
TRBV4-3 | CASSQGSPVFNEQFF
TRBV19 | CASSARVSNQPQHF
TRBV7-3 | CASMPSGSHNEQFF
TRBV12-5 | CASGQNYEQYF
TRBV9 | CASSPKGPNYGYTF
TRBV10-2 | CASSPDTNYGYTF
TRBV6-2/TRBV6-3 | CASSYQGYNEQFF
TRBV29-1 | CSVGQGLDGGHEQFF
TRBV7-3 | CASSLRAGVGTDTQYF
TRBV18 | CASSPEAGGLNTEAFF
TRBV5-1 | CASSQVGGGETQYF
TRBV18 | CASSPRGSGLTGELFF
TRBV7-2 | CASSLMPTGGNTEAFF
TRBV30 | CAWSVGGPSYEQYF
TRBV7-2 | CASSSRGTSGNNEQFF
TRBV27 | CASSLTLSGKLYEQYF
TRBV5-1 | CASTTQQGVYGDTQYF
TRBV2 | CASSPQAPSGNTIYF
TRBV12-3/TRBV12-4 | CASTQELNTEAFF
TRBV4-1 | CASSHIRVGTGELFF
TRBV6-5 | CASSTGKPLHF
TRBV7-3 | CASSATSGRVNEQFF
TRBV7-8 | CASSYQTSTTDTQYF
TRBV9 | CASSVAGRLTNNEQFF
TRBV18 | CASSPRRDRSDEQYF
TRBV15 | CATSFGTGYDEQFF
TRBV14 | CASSQARQGGGYTF
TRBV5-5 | CASSFEFLAEAFF
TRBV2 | CASQTGGSYQPQHF
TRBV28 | CASSFSSPGVVPQHF
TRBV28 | CASSNPPSGANVLTF
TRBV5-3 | CARSLLLAGVSTDTQYF
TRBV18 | CASSPPALPKNIQYF
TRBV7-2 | CASSSRANTGELFF